One and the same sample provided the 7 T cell receptor beta chains below, sequenced in a study of CD8 T cells in ankylosing spondylitis. TCRdb re-analysed the 5' RACE reads in MiXCR, keeping a single row per CDR3 protein. The sample has about 130,000 distinct CDR3 sequences; about 6.5% are singletons. Material for sequencing was blood, either unsorted or a sorted T cell fraction (not recorded which). Every receptor here comes from a male donor with ankylosing spondylitis or in good health (not recorded which).

The table lists this clonotype with many counts. The chain uses TRBV12-3 or TRBV12-4 and TRBJ2-7; D might be TRBD2 (5 bases). This CDR3 region has 13 residues. The V and J ends lost 6 bases and 2 bases respectively, with 11 bases between them. CDR3 sequence (DNA): TGTGCCAGCAGGGGAGACGTTACCTACGAGCAGTACTTC. Translation: CASRGDVTYEQYF.

There are many counts of this clonotype. The chain uses TRBV5-1 and TRBJ2-3, with TRBD2 identical over 14 bases. CDR1 SGHRS and CDR2 YFSETQ come from the germline V gene. The CDR3 extends over 17 amino acids. Germline trimming cut 4 bases from V and 4 bases from J; bases unmatched to any gene: 8. In DNA form, the CDR3 reads TGCGCCAGCAGCCCACTGACTAGCGGGGGGGCCTCAGATACGCAGTATTTT. Residues: CASSPLTSGGASDTQYF.

This clonotype was picked up many times. V is TRBV20-1 and J is TRBJ1-6; no definite D call. The germline V gene encodes CDR1 DFQATT and CDR2 SNEGSKA (reference sequence). The CDR3 runs 14 residues. V was clipped by 0 bases and J by 8 bases, with 11 bases between them. In DNA form, the CDR3 reads TGCAGTGCTAGAGAACATTTTGAGGATTCACCCCTCCACTTT. As protein: CSAREHFEDSPLHF.

This clonotype has at least ten counts. The chain uses TRBV7-9 and TRBJ1-2; D is possibly TRBD1 (5 bases). This CDR3 region has 17 residues. Deletions cut 1 base from V and 8 bases from J, with 23 bases between. Looked up from germline, CDR1 is SEHNR and CDR2 is FQNEAQ (reference sequence). CDR3 bases: TGTGCCAGCAGCTTAGATGCGACCGGTCCCAGGGTGAGGGGCTACACCTTC. Residues: CASSLDATGPRVRGYTF. Using reference TRBV7-9 and TRBJ1-2 for the parts outside the CDR3, the full variable domain is DTGVSQNPRHKITKRGQNVTFRCDPISEHNRLYWYRQTLGQGPEFLTYFQNEAQLEKSRLLSDRFSAERPKGSFSTLEIQRTEQGDSAMYLCASSLDATGPRVRGYTFGSGTRLTVV.

This clonotype was picked up many times. DNA for the CDR3: TGTGCCAGCAGCTTCACTAGCGACTCCTACGAGCAGTACTTC. Its translation is CASSFTSDSYEQYF. V and J are TRBV7-3 and TRBJ2-7, with TRBD2 matching over 7 bases. The CDR3 has 14 residues. V dropped 3 bases and J dropped 0; count of bases not matched to a gene: 2. Germline V gene data show CDR1 as SGHTA and CDR2 as FQGTGA.

Ten or more counts support this clonotype. The chain recombines TRBV29-1 with TRBJ2-7; tentatively, D is TRBD2 (5 bases). The germline CDR1 and CDR2 sequences are SQVTM and ANQGSEA. The CDR3 runs 12 residues. Trimming took 5 bases from V and 5 from J, leaving 13 bases between them. The CDR3 DNA follows: TGCAGCGTTTACCACCAGGAGGACGAGCAGTACTTC. This encodes CSVYHQEDEQYF.

This clonotype was seen at least ten times. This chain uses TRBV2 with TRBJ2-1; D gene unclear. CDR1 is SNHLY, CDR2 FYNNEI, per germline. This CDR3 comprises 11 residues. The germline V and J ends were trimmed by 5 bases and 9 bases, with 8 bases remaining between them. The CDR3 region is CASSWKAEQFF. Here the CDR3 DNA reads TGTGCCAGCAGTTGGAAGGCTGAGCAGTTCTTC.